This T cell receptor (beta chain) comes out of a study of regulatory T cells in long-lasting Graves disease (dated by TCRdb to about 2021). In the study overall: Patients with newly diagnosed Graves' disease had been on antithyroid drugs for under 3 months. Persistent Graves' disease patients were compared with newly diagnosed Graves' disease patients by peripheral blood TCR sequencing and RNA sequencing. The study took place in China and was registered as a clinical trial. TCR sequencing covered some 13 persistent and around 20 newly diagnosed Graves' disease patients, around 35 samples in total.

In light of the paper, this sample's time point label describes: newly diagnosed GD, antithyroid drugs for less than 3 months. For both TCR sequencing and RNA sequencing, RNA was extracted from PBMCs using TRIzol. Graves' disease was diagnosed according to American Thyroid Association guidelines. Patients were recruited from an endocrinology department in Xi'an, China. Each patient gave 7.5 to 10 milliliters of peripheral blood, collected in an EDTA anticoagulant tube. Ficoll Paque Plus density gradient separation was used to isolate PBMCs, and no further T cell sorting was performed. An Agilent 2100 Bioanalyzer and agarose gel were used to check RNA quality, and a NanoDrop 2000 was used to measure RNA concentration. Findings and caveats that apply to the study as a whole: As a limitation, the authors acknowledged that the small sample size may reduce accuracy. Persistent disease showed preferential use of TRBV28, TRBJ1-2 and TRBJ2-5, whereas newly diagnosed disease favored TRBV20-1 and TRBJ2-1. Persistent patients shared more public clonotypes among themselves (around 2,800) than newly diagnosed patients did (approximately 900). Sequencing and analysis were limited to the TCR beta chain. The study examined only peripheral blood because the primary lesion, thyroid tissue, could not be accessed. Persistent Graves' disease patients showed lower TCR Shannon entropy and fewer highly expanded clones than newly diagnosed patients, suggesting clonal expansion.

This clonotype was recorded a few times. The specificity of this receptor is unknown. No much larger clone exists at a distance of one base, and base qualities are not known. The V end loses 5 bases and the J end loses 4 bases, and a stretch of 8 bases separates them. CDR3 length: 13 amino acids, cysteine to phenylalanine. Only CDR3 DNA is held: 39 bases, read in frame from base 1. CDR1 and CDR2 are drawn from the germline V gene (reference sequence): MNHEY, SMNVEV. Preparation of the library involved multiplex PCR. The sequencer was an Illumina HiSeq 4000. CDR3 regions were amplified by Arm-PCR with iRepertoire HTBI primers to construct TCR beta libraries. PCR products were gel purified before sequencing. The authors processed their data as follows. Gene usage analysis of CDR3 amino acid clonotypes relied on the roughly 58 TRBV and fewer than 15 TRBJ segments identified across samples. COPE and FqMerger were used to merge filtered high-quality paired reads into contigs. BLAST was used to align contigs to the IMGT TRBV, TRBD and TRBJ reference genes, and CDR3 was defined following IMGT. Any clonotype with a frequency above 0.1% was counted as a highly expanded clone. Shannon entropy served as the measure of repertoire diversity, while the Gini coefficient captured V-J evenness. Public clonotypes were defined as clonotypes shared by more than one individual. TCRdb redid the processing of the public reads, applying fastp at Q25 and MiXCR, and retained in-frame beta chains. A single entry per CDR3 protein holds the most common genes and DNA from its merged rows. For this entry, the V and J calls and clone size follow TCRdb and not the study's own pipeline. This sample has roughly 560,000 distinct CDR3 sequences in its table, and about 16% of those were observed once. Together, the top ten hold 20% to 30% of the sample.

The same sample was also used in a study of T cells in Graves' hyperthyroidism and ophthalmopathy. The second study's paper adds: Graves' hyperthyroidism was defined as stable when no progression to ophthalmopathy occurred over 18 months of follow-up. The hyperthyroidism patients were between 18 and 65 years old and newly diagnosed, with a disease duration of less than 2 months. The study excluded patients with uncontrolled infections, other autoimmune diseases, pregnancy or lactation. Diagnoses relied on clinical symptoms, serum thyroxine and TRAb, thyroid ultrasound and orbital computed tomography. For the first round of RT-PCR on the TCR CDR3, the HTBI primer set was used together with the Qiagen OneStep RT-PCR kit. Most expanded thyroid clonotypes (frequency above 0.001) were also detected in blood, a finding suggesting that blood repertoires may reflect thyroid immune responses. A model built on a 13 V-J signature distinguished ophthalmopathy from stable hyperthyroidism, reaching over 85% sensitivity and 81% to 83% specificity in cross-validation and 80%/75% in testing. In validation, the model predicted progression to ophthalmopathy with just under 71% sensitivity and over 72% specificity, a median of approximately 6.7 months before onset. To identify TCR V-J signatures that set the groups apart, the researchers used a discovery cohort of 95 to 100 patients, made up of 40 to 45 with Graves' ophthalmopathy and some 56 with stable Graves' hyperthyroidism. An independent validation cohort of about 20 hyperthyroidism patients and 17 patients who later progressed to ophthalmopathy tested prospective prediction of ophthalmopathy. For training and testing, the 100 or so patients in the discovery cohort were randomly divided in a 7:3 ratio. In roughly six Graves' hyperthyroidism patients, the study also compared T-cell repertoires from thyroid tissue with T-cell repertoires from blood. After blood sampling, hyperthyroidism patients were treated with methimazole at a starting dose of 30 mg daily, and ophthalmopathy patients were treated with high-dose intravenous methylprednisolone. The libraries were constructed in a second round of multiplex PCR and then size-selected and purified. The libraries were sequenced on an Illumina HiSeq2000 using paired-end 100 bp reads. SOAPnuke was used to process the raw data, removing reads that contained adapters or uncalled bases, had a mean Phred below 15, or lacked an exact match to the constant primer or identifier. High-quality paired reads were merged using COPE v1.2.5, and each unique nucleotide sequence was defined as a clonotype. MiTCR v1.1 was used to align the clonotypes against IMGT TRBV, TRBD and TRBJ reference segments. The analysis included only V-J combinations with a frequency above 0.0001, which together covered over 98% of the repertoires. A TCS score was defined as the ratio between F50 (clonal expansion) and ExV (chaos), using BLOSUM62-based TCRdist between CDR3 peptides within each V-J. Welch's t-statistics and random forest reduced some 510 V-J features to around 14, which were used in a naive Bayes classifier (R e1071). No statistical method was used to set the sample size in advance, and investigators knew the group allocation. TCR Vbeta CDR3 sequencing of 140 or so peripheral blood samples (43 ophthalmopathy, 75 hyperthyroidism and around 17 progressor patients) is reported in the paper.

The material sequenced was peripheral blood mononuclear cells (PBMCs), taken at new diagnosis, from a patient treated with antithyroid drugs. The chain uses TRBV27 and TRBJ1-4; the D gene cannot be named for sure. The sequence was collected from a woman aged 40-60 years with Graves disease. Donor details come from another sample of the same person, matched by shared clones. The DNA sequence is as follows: TGTGCCAGCAGTACCCGGGATAATGAAAAACTGTTTTTT. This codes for CASSTRDNEKLFF. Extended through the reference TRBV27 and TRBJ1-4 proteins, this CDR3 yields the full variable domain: EAQVTQNPRYLITVTGKKLTVTCSQNMNHEYMSWYRQDPGLGLRQIYYSMNVEVTDKGDVPEGYKVSRKEKRNFPLILESPSPNQTSLYFCASSTRDNEKLFFGSGTQLSVL.